A single sample gave rise to the 3 T cell receptor beta chains below, sequenced in a study of T cell repertoires in cytomegalovirus infection. TCRdb passed the reads through MiXCR, listing each CDR3 protein once. The data show a few hundred thousand distinct CDR3 sequences, about a sixth seen once. Sequenced input: PBMCs. These receptors all come from a human donor in good health (CMV status not recorded). Some clones in this sample may be carry-over from other donors' samples.

The chain joins TRBV20-1 to TRBJ2-7; D perhaps matches TRBD2 (6 bases). The V end lost 3 bases, the J end lost 0 bases, and 15 bases lay between the germline ends. Germline CDR1 reads DFQATT; CDR2 reads SNEGSKA (reference sequence). The CDR3 sequence is 15 residues long. The chain's CDR3 is CSASGGKGSSYEQYF. CDR3 sequence (DNA): TGCAGTGCTAGCGGCGGGAAGGGAAGCTCCTACGAGCAGTACTTC.

This clonotype was counted many times. This chain connects TRBV7-2 to TRBJ2-5, with 11 positions matching TRBD1. Germline V CDR1 and CDR2: SGHTA, FQGNSA. CDR3 size: 16 residues. V shed 6 bases, J shed 2 bases, and the junction held 8 bases outside the gene matches. The CDR3 DNA is TGTGCCAGCAGGGGGACAGGGGGTAACGGTCAAGAGACCCAGTACTTC. Its protein is CASRGTGGNGQETQYF.

This clonotype has just a few counts. Here the CDR3 DNA reads TGCAGCGTTGACCCCGTTCGGGATACGCAGTATTTT. Its translation is CSVDPVRDTQYF. This rearrangement joins TRBV29-1 to TRBJ2-3; D is unresolved. The CDR3 runs to 12 residues. Germline assignment: CDR1 SQVTM and CDR2 ANQGSEA. Trimming pared 3 bases from V and 6 bases from J, leaving 10 bases between.